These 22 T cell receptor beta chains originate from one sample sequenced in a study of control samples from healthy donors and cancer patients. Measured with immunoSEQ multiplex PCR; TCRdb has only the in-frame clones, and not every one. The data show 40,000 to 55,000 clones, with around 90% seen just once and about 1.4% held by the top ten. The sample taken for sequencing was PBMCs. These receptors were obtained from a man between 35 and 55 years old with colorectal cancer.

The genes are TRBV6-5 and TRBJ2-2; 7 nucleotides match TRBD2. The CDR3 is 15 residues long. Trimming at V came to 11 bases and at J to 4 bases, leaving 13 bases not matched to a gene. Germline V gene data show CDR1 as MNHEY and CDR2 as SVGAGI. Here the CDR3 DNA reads TGTGCCGTTAAGGCAGGGACTACTTTCACCGGGGAGCTGTTTTTT. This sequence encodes CAVKAGTTFTGELFF.

CDR3 amino acids: CASSFRRVSYNEQFF. The CDR3 nucleotides read TGTGCCAGCAGCTTTAGGAGAGTCTCCTACAATGAGCAGTTCTTC. The chain carries TRBV7-8 and TRBJ2-1, with no clear D. This CDR3 is built from 15 residues. V was pared by 3 bases and J by 0 bases, with 9 bases between. Germline CDR1 reads SGHVS; CDR2 reads FQNEAQ. Based on the CDR3 plus reference TRBV7-8 and TRBJ2-1, the full variable domain is GAGVSQSPRYKVAKRGQDVALRCDPISGHVSLFWYQQALGQGPEFLTYFQNEAQLDKSGLPSDRFFAERPEGSVSTLKIQRTQQEDSAVYLCASSFRRVSYNEQFFGPGTRLTVL.

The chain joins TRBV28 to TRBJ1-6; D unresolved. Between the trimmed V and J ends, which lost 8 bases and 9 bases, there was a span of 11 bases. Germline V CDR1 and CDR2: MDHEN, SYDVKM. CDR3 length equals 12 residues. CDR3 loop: CASSHRGSPLHF. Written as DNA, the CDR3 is TGTGCCAGCTCCCACCGGGGTTCACCCCTCCACTTT. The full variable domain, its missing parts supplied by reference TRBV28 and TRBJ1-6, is DVKVTQSSRYLVKRTGEKVFLECVQDMDHENMFWYRQDPGLGLRLIYFSYDVKMKEKGDIPEGYSVSREKKERFSLILESASTNQTSMYLCASSHRGSPLHFGNGTRLTVT.

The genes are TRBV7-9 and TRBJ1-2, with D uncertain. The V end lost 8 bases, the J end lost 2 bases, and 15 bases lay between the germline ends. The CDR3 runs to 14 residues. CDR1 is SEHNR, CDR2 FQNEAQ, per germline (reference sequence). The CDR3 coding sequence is TGTGCCAGCTCATGGGGAACGACCAACTATGGCTACACCTTC. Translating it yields CASSWGTTNYGYTF.

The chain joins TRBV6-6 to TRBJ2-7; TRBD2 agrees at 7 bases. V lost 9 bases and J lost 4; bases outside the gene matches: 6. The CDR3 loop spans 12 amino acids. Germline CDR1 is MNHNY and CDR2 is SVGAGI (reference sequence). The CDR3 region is CASRDSGYEQYF. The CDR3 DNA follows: TGTGCCAGTCGGGATAGCGGGTACGAGCAGTACTTC.

The CDR3 loop reads CASRDNEQFF. Here the CDR3 DNA reads TGTGCCAGCAGGGACAATGAGCAGTTCTTC. The rearrangement joins TRBV2 to TRBJ2-1; D gene ambiguous. Germline V lookup: CDR1 SNHLY, CDR2 FYNNEI. The V end lost 6 bases, the J end lost 5 bases, and 2 bases lay between the germline ends. The CDR3 totals 10 residues.

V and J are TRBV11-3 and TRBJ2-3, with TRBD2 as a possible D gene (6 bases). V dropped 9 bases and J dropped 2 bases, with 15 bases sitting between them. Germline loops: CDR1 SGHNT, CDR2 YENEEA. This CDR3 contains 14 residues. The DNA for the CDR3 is TGTGCCAGTCGGAGGGACGTAAACACAGATACGCAGTATTTT. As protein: CASRRDVNTDTQYF.

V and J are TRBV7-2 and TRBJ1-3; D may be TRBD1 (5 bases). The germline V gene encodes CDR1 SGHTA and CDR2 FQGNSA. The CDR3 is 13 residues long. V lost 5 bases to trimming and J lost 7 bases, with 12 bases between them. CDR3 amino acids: CASSPRQRNTIYF. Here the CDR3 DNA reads TGTGCCAGCAGCCCTAGACAGAGGAACACCATATATTTT.

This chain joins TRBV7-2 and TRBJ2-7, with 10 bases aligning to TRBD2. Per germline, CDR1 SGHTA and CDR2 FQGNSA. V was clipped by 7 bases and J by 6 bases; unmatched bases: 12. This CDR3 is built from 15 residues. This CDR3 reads CASTERPSGRGEQYF. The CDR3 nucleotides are TGTGCCAGCACAGAACGGCCAAGCGGGAGGGGCGAGCAGTACTTC.

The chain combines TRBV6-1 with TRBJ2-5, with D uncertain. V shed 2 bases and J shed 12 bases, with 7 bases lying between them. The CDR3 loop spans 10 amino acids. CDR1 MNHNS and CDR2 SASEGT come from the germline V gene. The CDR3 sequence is CASSESNKYF. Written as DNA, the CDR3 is TGTGCCAGCAGTGAATCGAATAAGTACTTC.

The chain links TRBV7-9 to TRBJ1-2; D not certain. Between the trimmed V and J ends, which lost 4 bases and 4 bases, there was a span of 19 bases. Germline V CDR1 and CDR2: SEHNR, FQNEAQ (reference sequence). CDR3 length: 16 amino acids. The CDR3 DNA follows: TGTGCCAGCAGCTCCAATGTGGGCAGGCCGCTCTATGGCTACACCTTC. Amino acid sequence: CASSSNVGRPLYGYTF. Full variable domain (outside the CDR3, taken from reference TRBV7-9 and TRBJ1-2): DTGVSQNPRHKITKRGQNVTFRCDPISEHNRLYWYRQTLGQGPEFLTYFQNEAQLEKSRLLSDRFSAERPKGSFSTLEIQRTEQGDSAMYLCASSSNVGRPLYGYTFGSGTRLTVV.

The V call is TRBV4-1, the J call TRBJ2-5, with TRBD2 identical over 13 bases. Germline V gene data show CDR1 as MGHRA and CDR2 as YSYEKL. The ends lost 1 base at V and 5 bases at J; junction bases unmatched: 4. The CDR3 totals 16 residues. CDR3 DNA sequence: TGCGCCAGCAGCCAAGCGGGACTAGCGGGACGGGAGACCCAGTACTTC. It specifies CASSQAGLAGRETQYF.

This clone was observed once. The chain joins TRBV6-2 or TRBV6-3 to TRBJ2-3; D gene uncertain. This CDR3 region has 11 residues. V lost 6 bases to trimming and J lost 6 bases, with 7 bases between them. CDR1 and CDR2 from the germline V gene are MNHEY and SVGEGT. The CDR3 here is CASSRYDTQYF. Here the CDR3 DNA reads TGTGCCAGCAGCCGTTACGATACGCAGTATTTT.

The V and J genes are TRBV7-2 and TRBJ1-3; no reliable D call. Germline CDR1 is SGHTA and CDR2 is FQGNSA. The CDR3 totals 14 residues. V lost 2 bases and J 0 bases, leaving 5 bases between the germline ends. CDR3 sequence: CASSLQLSGNTIYF. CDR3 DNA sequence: TGTGCCAGCAGCTTACAGCTCTCTGGAAACACCATATATTTT.

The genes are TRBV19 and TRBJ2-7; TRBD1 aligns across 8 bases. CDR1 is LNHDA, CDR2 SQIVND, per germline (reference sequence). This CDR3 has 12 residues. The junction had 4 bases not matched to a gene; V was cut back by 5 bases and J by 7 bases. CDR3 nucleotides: TGTGCCAGTAGTGGACAGGGTGGGGAGCAGTACTTC. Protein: CASSGQGGEQYF.

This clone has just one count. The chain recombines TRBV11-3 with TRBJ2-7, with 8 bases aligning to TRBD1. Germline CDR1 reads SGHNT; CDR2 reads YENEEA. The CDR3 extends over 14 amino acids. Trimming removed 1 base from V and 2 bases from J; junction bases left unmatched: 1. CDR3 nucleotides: TGTGCCAGCAGCTTAGGGACAGGGCCCTACGAGCAGTACTTC. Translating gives CASSLGTGPYEQYF.

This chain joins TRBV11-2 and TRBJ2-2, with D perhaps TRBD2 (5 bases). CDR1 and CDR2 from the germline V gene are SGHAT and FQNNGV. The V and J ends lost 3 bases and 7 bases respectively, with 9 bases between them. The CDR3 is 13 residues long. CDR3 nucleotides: TGTGCCAGCAGCTTTGAGAGCGGCGGGGAGCTGTTTTTT. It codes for CASSFESGGELFF.

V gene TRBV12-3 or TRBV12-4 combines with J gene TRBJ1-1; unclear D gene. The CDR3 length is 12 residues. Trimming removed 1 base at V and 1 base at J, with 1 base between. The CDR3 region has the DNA TGTGCCAGCAGTTTAGAGAACACTGAAGCTTTCTTT. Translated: CASSLENTEAFF.

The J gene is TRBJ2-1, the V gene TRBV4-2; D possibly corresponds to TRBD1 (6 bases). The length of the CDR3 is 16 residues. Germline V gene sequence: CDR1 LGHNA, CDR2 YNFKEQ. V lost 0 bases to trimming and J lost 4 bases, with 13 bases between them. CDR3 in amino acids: CASSQDAGELYNEQFF. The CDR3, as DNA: TGTGCCAGCAGCCAAGATGCAGGGGAATTATACAATGAGCAGTTCTTC.

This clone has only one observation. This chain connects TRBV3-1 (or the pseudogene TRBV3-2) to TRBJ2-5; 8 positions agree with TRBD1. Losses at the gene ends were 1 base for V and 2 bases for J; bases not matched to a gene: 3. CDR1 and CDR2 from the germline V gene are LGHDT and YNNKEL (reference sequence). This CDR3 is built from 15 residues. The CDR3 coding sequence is TGTGCCAGCAGCCAAGGCAGGGGGCGACAAGAGACCCAGTACTTC. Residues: CASSQGRGRQETQYF.

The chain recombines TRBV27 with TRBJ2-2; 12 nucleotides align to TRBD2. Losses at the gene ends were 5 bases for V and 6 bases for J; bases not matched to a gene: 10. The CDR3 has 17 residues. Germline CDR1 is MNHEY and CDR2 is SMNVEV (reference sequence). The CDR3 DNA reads TGTGCCAGCAGTATCGAGCGGACTAGCGGGAAAGCCGGGGAGCTGTTTTTT. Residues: CASSIERTSGKAGELFF.

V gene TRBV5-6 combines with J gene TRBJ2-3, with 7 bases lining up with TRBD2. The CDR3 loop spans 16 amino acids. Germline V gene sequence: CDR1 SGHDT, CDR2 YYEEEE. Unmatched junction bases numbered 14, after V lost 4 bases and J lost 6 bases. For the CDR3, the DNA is TGTGCCAGCAGCCTGACGGAGGGAGGGCGCCGGGATACGCAGTATTTT. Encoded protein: CASSLTEGGRRDTQYF.